A selection of T cell receptor beta chains follows, all from one sample in a study of T cells in Graves' hyperthyroidism and ophthalmopathy. From the multiplex PCR reads, TCRdb called clonotypes with MiXCR, one entry per CDR3 protein. There are under 350,000 distinct CDR3 sequences in the sample; 15% to 20% occur only once, and 49% lies in the top ten. Sequenced: blood. The receptors shown here come from a woman aged 45-65 years with Graves' hyperthyroidism. The conserved cysteine and the conserved F or W are not part of the CDR3 here. The order of the fields is V gene, CDR3 protein.

TRBV5-1	ASSLADRDTQY
TRBV9	ASSPRHENTGELF
TRBV28	ASSTPQRGWNYGYT
TRBV5-1	ASRIGGRAQDTQY
TRBV20-1	SAAPLGRTDTQY
TRBV6-1	ASSDSQGNEKLF
TRBV10-3	AISDGSSGNTIY
TRBV5-1	ASSWGQGQGYGYT
TRBV12-3/TRBV12-4	ASRRAEPEKLF
TRBV6-1	ASSIRTGYYEQY
TRBV27	ASSSGTSHFNEQF
TRBV19	ASREPGQLSAQH
TRBV20-1	SARDSRRGDQPQH
TRBV12-3/TRBV12-4	ASSPIDSGQY
TRBV2	ASMRLAGGDTQY
TRBV12-5	ASGLSELSIQY
TRBV5-1	ASSPPGYQYYNEQF
TRBV19	ASSRQSSGNTIY
TRBV7-9	ASSLEGGVANTEAF
TRBV11-2	ASSLHPGAGANVLT
TRBV5-1	ASSLGRGQFQETQH
TRBV27	ASRGLSGIENEQF
TRBV12-3/TRBV12-4	ASRTGQADNTGELF
TRBV13	ASSLGQDNYGYT
TRBV30	AWSGFTGTNTQY
TRBV20-1	SAGGTSVKTQY
TRBV28	ASNQGGNQETQY
TRBV11-2	ASSPARWGMDGYT
TRBV28	ASRSHWEYQETQY
TRBV18	ASSPRTVSGNTIY
TRBV11-2	ASSSGGAGDTQY
TRBV9	ASSVERTGGNEQF
TRBV11-3	ASSPGTLDTQY
TRBV7-3	ASSLGGARQETQY
TRBV11-2	ASSLESWTANTEAF